This note documents a single TCR beta chain sequence. This table comes from immunoSEQ multiplex PCR, and its TCRdb copy is limited to in-frame clones, with some not included. The sample comprises about 190,000 clones, about 81% of which are singletons, and 3.2% rests with the top ten. The sample originates from a study of blood T cell repertoires in COVID-19. The germline V and J ends were trimmed by 0 bases and 9 bases, with 13 bases remaining between them. The germline CDR1 and CDR2 sequences are SGHDT and YYEEEE. This CDR3 is built from 14 residues. Sequenced material: PBMCs or T cells enriched from blood (not recorded which). This chain connects TRBV5-6 to TRBJ2-1; a weak D match, TRBD2 (5 bases). The sequence was obtained from a woman in her twenties or thirties who had recovered from COVID-19. In nucleotides, the CDR3 is TGTGCCAGCAGCTTGGTGGGAGTCTCGGGTGAGCAGTTCTTC. Its protein is CASSLVGVSGEQFF.